This T cell receptor (beta chain) comes out of a study of shared clonotypes between healthy human individuals. Study-wide points: Memory subsets generally showed lower estimated richness than naive subsets.

Notes on this clone: Its antigen is undetermined.

Into CD45RA+ naive and CD45RA-negative memory subsets, the CD4+ cells were split. Germline loops: CDR1 SQVTM, CDR2 ANQGSEA. Deletions cut 6 bases from V and 4 bases from J, with 12 bases between. The CDR3 has 12 amino acids. Replicate PCRs for sorted subsets used around 190 ng DNA; this equaled about 30,000 T cell genomes. TCRdb's copy holds only in-frame clones and misses some; the assay was immunoSEQ multiplex PCR. There are 550,000 to 700,000 clones in the sample; 60% to 75% occur only once, and about 1.8% lies in the top ten. The material sequenced was memory CD4+ T cells sorted from blood. Sample subset: CD45RA-negative fraction. This clonotype originated in a woman in her twenties or thirties in good health. The rearrangement joins TRBV29-1 to TRBJ1-2; a possible D gene is TRBD1 (5 bases). The CDR3 here is CSVTGTLYGYTF. DNA of the CDR3: TGCAGCGTAACCGGGACGCTCTATGGCTACACCTTC.